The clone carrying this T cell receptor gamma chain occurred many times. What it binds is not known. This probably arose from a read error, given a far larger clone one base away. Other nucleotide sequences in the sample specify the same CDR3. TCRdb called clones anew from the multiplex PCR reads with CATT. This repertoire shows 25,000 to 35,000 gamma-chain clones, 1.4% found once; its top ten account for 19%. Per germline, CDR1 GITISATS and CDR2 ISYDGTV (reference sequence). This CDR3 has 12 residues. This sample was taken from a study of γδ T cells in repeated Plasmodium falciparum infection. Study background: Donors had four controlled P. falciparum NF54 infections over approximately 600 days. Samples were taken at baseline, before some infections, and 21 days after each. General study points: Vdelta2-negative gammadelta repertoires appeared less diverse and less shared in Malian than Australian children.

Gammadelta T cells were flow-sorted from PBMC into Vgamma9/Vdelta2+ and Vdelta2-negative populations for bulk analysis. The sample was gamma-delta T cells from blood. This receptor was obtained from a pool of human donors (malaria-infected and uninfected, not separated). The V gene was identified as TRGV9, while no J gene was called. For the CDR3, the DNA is TGTGCCTTGTGGGAGAGTTTTTATAAGAAGCTCTTT. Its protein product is CALWESFYKKLF.